Each of the 29 T cell receptor beta chains below was sequenced from the same sample in a study of tumor-infiltrating lymphocytes in primary liver carcinoma. Extraction also yielded germline DNA, while blood RNA was obtained from unsorted whole blood. Synthesis of TCR beta cDNA was carried out from 500 ng total RNA with a constant-region primer. A slightly modified ARM-PCR protocol with three nested multiplex PCR rounds produced these TCR beta libraries. PCR rounds one and two used TRBV1-TRBV30 forward primers with a C-beta reverse primer for 10 cycles each. TCRdb re-called the multiplex PCR reads with MiXCR, one entry per CDR3 protein. The sample lists about 320,000 distinct CDR3 sequences; 58% were seen once. Sequencing used peripheral blood. The receptors were gathered from a woman aged 25 to 39 with primary liver carcinoma and hepatitis B virus infection.

About this clonotype itself: The conserved final phenylalanine or tryptophan is absent from the CDR3, which likely points to a read error. The chain links TRBV6-1 to TRBJ2-2, with 8 bases that match TRBD1. The CDR3 is 14 amino acids. Germline values: CDR1 MNHNS, CDR2 SASEGT. The CDR3 DNA reads as TGTGTCAGCAACCGGGACAGGTCGGGCGGGGAGCTGTTTCTT. Translation gives CVSNRDRSGGELFL.

Note on this clonotype: The germline gene is not matched at one end of the junction; a read error may be the cause. This chain connects TRBV7-8 to TRBJ1-2, with D unclear. The CDR3 has 12 residues. Germline assignment: CDR1 SGHVS and CDR2 FQNEAQ. Written as DNA, the CDR3 is TGTGCCAACAGCCACCGTTACGAGGGCTACATCTTC. Translating it yields CANSHRYEGYIF.

Comments on this clonotype: Just one base apart from a much larger clone, this may be a read error. This chain links TRBV6-1 with TRBJ1-1, with TRBD1 matching 7 bases. This CDR3 spans 15 amino acids. Germline V gene sequence: CDR1 MNHNS, CDR2 SASEGT. For the CDR3, the DNA is TGTGCCAGCCTAGACCTGGGACAGACGAACGCTGAAGCTTTCTTT. The encoded protein is CASLDLGQTNAEAFF.

V is TRBV18 and J is TRBJ2-7; 9 nucleotides agree with TRBD1. With V trimmed by 2 bases and J by 3 bases, 2 bases remained unmatched. The CDR3 totals 14 residues. CDR1 and CDR2 from the germline V gene are KGHSH and LQKENI. In DNA form, the CDR3 reads TGTGCCAGCTCACCATCGGGACAGGGCTACGAGCAGTACTTC. It is translated as CASSPSGQGYEQYF.

On this clonotype itself: The junction departs from germline at one end; a sequencing error may be responsible. The V gene is TRBV11-2, the J gene TRBJ2-1; 8 bases are shared with TRBD1. The CDR3 totals 14 residues. CDR1 is SGHAT, CDR2 FQNNGV, per germline. The CDR3 here is CASSLGAGGNEKFF. CDR3 DNA sequence: TGTGCCAGCAGCTTGGGGGCAGGGGGCAATGAGAAGTTCTTC.

Concerning this clonotype itself: One end of the junction does not line up with germline, which may come from a read error. V gene TRBV29-1 combines with J gene TRBJ2-7; D might be TRBD1 (6 bases). The CDR3 consists of 14 residues. CDR1 is SQVTM, CDR2 ANQGSEA, per germline. The CDR3 region has the DNA TGCAGCGTTTCCCGCGCTGGACAGACCTACAAGCAGTACTTC. It is translated as CSVSRAGQTYKQYF.

V is TRBV12-3 or TRBV12-4 and J is TRBJ2-1, with D uncertain. V was pared by 11 bases and J by 5 bases, with 16 bases between. CDR3 length: 13 amino acids. The CDR3 region has the DNA TGTGCCGGCAATTACGATCGCCACAATGAGCAGTTCTTC. Translation: CAGNYDRHNEQFF.

Comments on this clonotype: A single base separates this from a much larger clone, so it may be a read error. This rearrangement joins TRBV29-1 to TRBJ1-1, with D maybe TRBD1 (5 bases). Germline V gene lookup returns CDR1 SQVTM and CDR2 ANQGSEA. The V end was cut by 1 base, the J end by 12 bases, with 12 bases between. The CDR3 consists of 11 residues. CDR3 protein: CSVEGGSPSFF. The CDR3 DNA sequence: TGCAGCGTTGAAGGGGGCAGCCCATCTTTCTTT.

The V and J genes are TRBV5-6 and TRBJ2-1; 10 positions agree with TRBD2. Germline assignment: CDR1 SGHDT and CDR2 YYEEEE. This CDR3 spans 16 amino acids. V shed 0 bases, J shed 4 bases, and the junction held 4 bases outside the gene matches. CDR3 coding DNA: TGTGCCAGCAGCTTGGTAGCGGGAGGTAAATACAATGAGCAGTTCTTC. Translated: CASSLVAGGKYNEQFF.

With respect to this clonotype: A read error is likely, as this CDR3 ends without the conserved phenylalanine or tryptophan. The rearrangement joins TRBV6-6 to TRBJ2-6; tentatively, D is TRBD1 (6 bases). The CDR3 totals 15 residues. V was trimmed by 6 bases and J by 0 bases, leaving 9 bases between them. Germline assignment: CDR1 MNHNY and CDR2 SVGAGI (reference sequence). The CDR3 spells CASRDSYSGANVLTS. CDR3 DNA: TGTGCCAGCAGGGACAGTTACTCTGGGGCCAACGTCCTGACTTCC.

The chain uses TRBV5-6 and TRBJ2-2; TRBD2 might be the D (6 bases). The CDR3 loop spans 16 amino acids. The V gene lost 4 bases and the J gene lost 1 base, with 14 bases spanning the gap. Looked up from germline, CDR1 is SGHDT and CDR2 is YYEEEE. The CDR3 spells CASSALTRGNTGELFF. Here the CDR3 DNA reads TGTGCCAGCAGCGCTCTGACTAGGGGGAACACCGGGGAGCTGTTTTTT.

The genes are TRBV11-2 and TRBJ2-1, with D possibly being TRBD2 (6 bases). V dropped 9 bases and J dropped 3 bases, with 18 bases sitting between them. Germline values: CDR1 SGHAT, CDR2 FQNNGV. The CDR3 sequence is 15 residues long. The CDR3 sequence is CASSVSRRGYNEQFF. The CDR3 bases are TGTGCCAGTAGCGTTAGCAGGAGGGGCTACAATGAGCAGTTCTTC. The entire variable domain, with the rest obtained from reference TRBV11-2 and TRBJ2-1, is as follows: EAGVAQSPRYKIIEKRQSVAFWCNPISGHATLYWYQQILGQGPKLLIQFQNNGVVDDSQLPKDRFSAERLKGVDSTLKIQPAKLEDSAVYLCASSVSRRGYNEQFFGPGTRLTVL.

The chain employs TRBV28 and TRBJ2-7; either TRBD1 or TRBD2 may supply D (6 bases each). This CDR3 is built from 17 residues. The V end lost 7 bases, the J end lost 5 bases, and 27 bases lay between the germline ends. Germline loops: CDR1 MDHEN, CDR2 SYDVKM. CDR3 sequence: CASKFRFGGGYGNEQYF. DNA for the CDR3: TGTGCCAGCAAGTTTAGATTCGGGGGCGGGTACGGGAACGAGCAGTACTTC. The entire variable domain, with the rest obtained from reference TRBV28 and TRBJ2-7, is as follows: DVKVTQSSRYLVKRTGEKVFLECVQDMDHENMFWYRQDPGLGLRLIYFSYDVKMKEKGDIPEGYSVSREKKERFSLILESASTNQTSMYLCASKFRFGGGYGNEQYFGPGTRLTVT.

This clonotype has only one observation. At one end the junction does not follow the germline gene, possibly because of a read error. The rearrangement uses TRBV12-5 and TRBJ2-5, with TRBD1 matching over 7 bases. This CDR3 contains 15 residues. CDR1 is LGHNT, CDR2 FRNRAP, per germline. CDR3 protein: CASGTGTVRWETQYF. Here the CDR3 DNA reads TGTGCCAGTGGTACCGGGACAGTTCGGTGGGAGACCCAGTACTTC.

In the case of this clonotype: A junction boundary mismatches the germline segment, possibly from a read error. Here the CDR3 DNA reads TGTGCCAACAGCTTAGGCGGGAGCCACTACGAGCAGTACTTC. Residues: CANSLGGSHYEQYF. The rearrangement links TRBV13 to TRBJ2-7, with TRBD2 identical over 7 bases. Per germline, CDR1 PRHDT and CDR2 FYEKMQ (reference sequence). The CDR3 consists of 14 residues.

This clonotype showed up just once. The rearrangement joins TRBV12-3 or TRBV12-4 to TRBJ2-3; TRBD1 might be the D (6 bases). The CDR3 extends over 16 amino acids. Trimming cost V 5 bases and J 1 base, with 16 bases left between them. The DNA of the CDR3 is TGTGCCAGCAGTGCGAACCAGGGGTGGGGCACAGATACGCAGTATTTT. Protein: CASSANQGWGTDTQYF.

In the case of this clonotype: At one of its ends the junction is not consistent with the germline gene, which may arise from a read error. The chain recombines TRBV6-5 with TRBJ2-7, with TRBD1 matching over 10 bases. Germline V gene data show CDR1 as MNHEY and CDR2 as SVGAGI. The CDR3 sequence is 14 residues long. CDR3 amino acids: CTSSYSGQGDVQYF. For the CDR3, the DNA is TGTACCAGCAGTTACTCAGGACAGGGGGACGTGCAGTACTTC.

Comments on this clonotype: The CDR3 does not end in the conserved phenylalanine or tryptophan, so this is likely a read error. The chain recombines TRBV11-1 with TRBJ2-3, with D uncertain. V was clipped by 5 bases and J by 5 bases, with 14 bases between them. The CDR3 is 14 residues long. Germline CDR1 SGHAT, CDR2 FQDESV (reference sequence). The CDR3 coding sequence is TGTGCCAGCAGCGAACTCCGGAGCGTAGATACGCAGTATTCG. It is translated as CASSELRSVDTQYS.

With respect to this clonotype: Being one base from a much bigger clone, this may be a read error. This is likely a read error, given that the CDR3 carries no conserved phenylalanine or tryptophan at its end. This chain links TRBV12-3 or TRBV12-4 with TRBJ1-2, with D unclear. The CDR3 covers 14 residues. V was shortened by 4 bases and J by 8 bases, with 17 bases between the two germline ends. The CDR3 coding sequence is TGTGCCAGCAGTTCCCTAGGAAATTCCTACGGCTACACCTTA. This sequence encodes CASSSLGNSYGYTL.

For this clonotype: It may be a read error: a sequence one base away is much more abundant. The V call is TRBV7-9, the J call TRBJ1-6, with 7 positions matching TRBD1. The junction had 8 bases not matched to a gene; V was cut back by 2 bases and J by 10 bases. Germline V gene data show CDR1 as SEHNR and CDR2 as FQNEAQ (reference sequence). The length of the CDR3 is 15 residues. The CDR3 nucleotides are TGTGCCAGCAGCTTAACAGAGGGGGGACAGTCACCCCTCCACTTT. Translation: CASSLTEGGQSPLHF.

The chain employs TRBV4-1 and TRBJ1-1; D is unclear. The CDR3 runs 13 residues. Germline CDR1 is MGHRA and CDR2 is YSYEKL. Trimming cost V 2 bases and J 2 bases, with 6 bases left between them. This CDR3 is CASSQHLNTEAFF. CDR3 in DNA: TGCGCCAGCAGCCAACATCTTAACACTGAAGCTTTCTTT.

A few counts support this clonotype. The rearrangement links TRBV6-5 to TRBJ2-7; 11 bases align to TRBD1. The length of the CDR3 is 14 residues. CDR1 is MNHEY and CDR2 is SVGAGI in the germline V gene. Trimming took 6 bases from V and 7 from J; bases not matched to a gene: 8. CDR3 DNA sequence: TGTGCCAGCAGCAGGACAGGGGGCTCGGGGGAGCAGTACTTC. Its translation: CASSRTGGSGEQYF.

This clonotype was counted only a few times. The chain recombines TRBV7-8 with TRBJ2-7; TRBD1 aligns across 9 bases. Per the germline V gene, CDR1 is SGHVS and CDR2 is FQNEAQ. This CDR3 is built from 12 residues. V shed 3 bases, J shed 6 bases, and the junction held 0 bases outside the gene matches. The chain's CDR3 is CASSLTGGEQYF. CDR3 DNA: TGTGCCAGCAGCTTGACAGGGGGCGAGCAGTACTTC. The variable domain in full, completed from reference TRBV7-8 and TRBJ2-7, reads GAGVSQSPRYKVAKRGQDVALRCDPISGHVSLFWYQQALGQGPEFLTYFQNEAQLDKSGLPSDRFFAERPEGSVSTLKIQRTQQEDSAVYLCASSLTGGEQYFGPGTRLTVT.

The table lists this clonotype with a few counts. The V gene is TRBV30, the J gene TRBJ1-5; D gene uncertain. V was pared by 4 bases and J by 0 bases, with 7 bases between. This CDR3 is 13 amino acids long. The V gene's germline CDR1 is GTSNPN and CDR2 SVGIG (reference sequence). For the CDR3, the DNA is TGTGCCTGGAATCGAGGTAGCAATCAGCCCCAGCATTTT. The encoded protein is CAWNRGSNQPQHF.

Comments on this clonotype: A much larger clone lies one base from this, so it may be a read error. The CDR3 protein is CVIRGTGETQYF. CDR3 bases: TGTGTCATCAGGGGGACTGGAGAGACCCAGTACTTC. The gene calls are TRBV10-3 and TRBJ2-5; possible D gene TRBD1, 7 bases. The length of the CDR3 is 12 residues. The germline V gene has CDR1 ENHRY and CDR2 SYGVKD.

This clonotype was seen repeatedly, ten times or more. This chain uses TRBV12-3 or TRBV12-4 with TRBJ2-3, with D possibly matching TRBD2 (5 bases). The V end lost 2 bases, the J end lost 5 bases, and 8 bases lay between the germline ends. The CDR3 contains 13 residues. DNA of the CDR3: TGTGCCAGCAGTTTATATCGGGGAGATACGCAGTATTTT. This sequence encodes CASSLYRGDTQYF.

A word on this clonotype: A much larger clone sits a single nucleotide away, making a read error possible. The CDR3 does not close with the conserved phenylalanine or tryptophan, likely indicating a read error. The chain couples TRBV28 to TRBJ1-6, with D unclear. V was shortened by 8 bases and J by 3 bases, with 8 bases between the two germline ends. Germline V gene lookup returns CDR1 MDHEN and CDR2 SYDVKM. The CDR3 is 13 residues long. The chain's CDR3 is CASGDVYNSPLHL. The CDR3 DNA is TGTGCCAGCGGCGACGTCTATAATTCACCCCTCCACTTA.

This clonotype has only a few counts. The chain is built from TRBV4-1 and TRBJ2-2, with D perhaps TRBD2 (5 bases). Germline V gene sequence: CDR1 MGHRA, CDR2 YSYEKL. The length of the CDR3 is 19 residues. The V and J ends lost 1 base and 1 base respectively, with 19 bases between them. The CDR3 bases are TGCGCCAGCAGCCAAGTACCTCCTTGGGGAGCGGAGAACACCGGGGAGCTGTTTTTT. Protein: CASSQVPPWGAENTGELFF.

The V gene is TRBV4-1, the J gene TRBJ2-1; the match to TRBD2 covers 13 bases. The CDR3 totals 16 residues. The V segment lost 1 base and the J segment 10 bases; nucleotides outside the gene matches: 7. In germline, CDR1 is MGHRA, CDR2 YSYEKL. CDR3: CASSQGTSGGLNEQFF. CDR3 nucleotides: TGCGCCAGCAGCCAAGGGACTAGCGGGGGCCTCAACGAGCAGTTCTTC.